A single sample is the source of the 29 T cell receptor beta chains below, sequenced in a study of cytomegalovirus exposure and HLA in healthy donors. This PCR relied on a set of 60 Vbeta primers and 13 Jbeta primers. Data came from immunoSEQ multiplex PCR; TCRdb stores just in-frame clones and leaves some out. The repertoire consists of 140,000 to 150,000 clones, with about 84% occurring once and the leading ten covering approximately 3%. The sample taken for sequencing was PBMCs. These receptors were obtained from a male donor in good health and CMV-seronegative.

The genes are TRBV14 and TRBJ2-1, with D hard to call. The CDR3 extends over 13 amino acids. CDR1 and CDR2 from the germline V gene are SGHDN and FVKESK. Trimming shortened V by 1 base and J by 5 bases, and 6 bases separated the two germline ends. In nucleotides, the CDR3 is TGTGCCAGCAGCCAAGGGCTGAACAATGAGCAGTTCTTC. Translation gives CASSQGLNNEQFF.

This chain links TRBV18 with TRBJ2-3, with 7 positions matching TRBD1. V lost 5 bases and J lost 4; bases outside the gene matches: 3. The CDR3 totals 13 residues. Germline V gene data show CDR1 as KGHSH and CDR2 as LQKENI. CDR3 residues: CASSATGADTQYF. The CDR3 region has the DNA TGTGCCAGCTCAGCCACAGGGGCAGATACGCAGTATTTT.

The V call is TRBV28, the J call TRBJ1-2; 9 bases line up with TRBD1. Germline lookup yields CDR1 MDHEN and CDR2 SYDVKM. The V gene end was trimmed by 6 bases and the J gene end by 12 bases; junction bases not matched to a gene: 8. The CDR3 spans 12 residues. The CDR3 DNA follows: TGTGCCAGCAGACTCGGGGGACAGGGAAACACCTTC. Translated, it gives CASRLGGQGNTF.

The CDR3 here is CASSQGWGGAYEQYF. CDR3 in DNA: TGTGCCAGCAGCCAGGGTTGGGGGGGGGCCTACGAGCAGTACTTC. The chain has TRBV27 and TRBJ2-7, with 7 bases aligning to TRBD2. CDR1 MNHEY and CDR2 SMNVEV come from the germline V gene (reference sequence). The length of the CDR3 is 15 residues. V was clipped by 6 bases and J by 2 bases; unmatched bases: 10.

The chain couples TRBV10-3 to TRBJ2-7; D perhaps matches TRBD2 (6 bases). Germline V gene data show CDR1 as ENHRY and CDR2 as SYGVKD. The CDR3 totals 12 residues. V lost 6 bases to trimming and J lost 2 bases, with 8 bases between them. The CDR3 sequence is CAIRGGTYEQYF. Written as DNA, the CDR3 is TGTGCCATCAGGGGAGGAACCTACGAGCAGTACTTC.

The chain uses TRBV4-1 and TRBJ1-6; D is unclear. There are 14 residues in the CDR3. The ends were cut back, 7 bases at V and 7 bases at J, with 14 bases in the middle. CDR1 is MGHRA and CDR2 is YSYEKL in the germline V gene. CDR3 in amino acids: CASKPWARNSPLHF. The CDR3 DNA follows: TGCGCCAGCAAGCCCTGGGCCAGGAATTCACCCCTCCACTTT.

In this sample, this clone turned up once. J is TRBJ2-1 and V is TRBV11-2; D not certain. The CDR3 covers 17 residues. The germline V gene has CDR1 SGHAT and CDR2 FQNNGV. Trimming left V 1 base short and J 4 bases short, with 17 bases between. The CDR3 reads CASSLAPPQAPYNEQFF. The CDR3 bases are TGTGCCAGCAGCTTAGCCCCCCCCCAGGCACCTTACAATGAGCAGTTCTTC.

A few counts support this clone. The rearrangement joins TRBV27 to TRBJ1-5; 8 nucleotides match TRBD1. The germline V gene encodes CDR1 MNHEY and CDR2 SMNVEV (reference sequence). V trimming: 2 bases; J trimming: 5 bases; junction bases outside the gene matches: 2. The CDR3 has 14 residues. CDR3 loop: CASSLIQGDQPQHF. The CDR3 region has the DNA TGTGCCAGCAGTTTAATACAGGGGGATCAGCCCCAGCATTTT.

V usage is TRBV9 and J usage is TRBJ1-2, with TRBD1 matching 10 bases. Germline V gives CDR1 SGDLS, CDR2 YYNGEE. The V segment lost 3 bases and the J segment 6 bases; nucleotides outside the gene matches: 5. The CDR3 has 14 residues. The CDR3 here is CASSALTGGNGYTF. Written as DNA, the CDR3 is TGTGCCAGCAGCGCCCTGACAGGGGGCAATGGCTACACCTTC.

This chain uses TRBV6-5 with TRBJ2-3; TRBD1 matches 7 bases. Germline CDR1 and CDR2: MNHEY and SVGAGI. J was trimmed by 6 bases and V by 8 bases; bases with no gene match: 11. The CDR3 totals 14 residues. The CDR3 coding sequence is TGTGCCAGCTCACAGCGAAAGGGACAGGATACGCAGTATTTT. Protein: CASSQRKGQDTQYF.

J is TRBJ1-3 and V is TRBV12-5; the D gene is possibly TRBD1 (5 bases). The CDR3 contains 15 residues. Trimming stripped 5 bases from V and 2 bases from J, with 13 bases between. Germline V gene sequence: CDR1 LGHNT, CDR2 FRNRAP. CDR3: CASGLPDSTGNTIYF. The CDR3 region has the DNA TGTGCTAGTGGTCTCCCCGACAGTACTGGAAACACCATATATTTT.

The chain uses TRBV30 and TRBJ1-5, with D hard to call. Looked up from germline, CDR1 is GTSNPN and CDR2 is SVGIG (reference sequence). The CDR3 has 16 amino acids. Trimming stripped 0 bases from V and 0 bases from J, with 12 bases between. The CDR3 nucleotides are TGTGCCTGGAGTGTATACAGTCTGAATAGCAATCAGCCCCAGCATTTT. It yields the protein CAWSVYSLNSNQPQHF.

This rearrangement joins TRBV28 to TRBJ1-2; a weak D match, TRBD1 (6 bases). V gave up 10 bases and J gave up 4 bases, with 10 bases separating them. The germline gives CDR1 MDHEN, CDR2 SYDVKM. The CDR3 runs 11 residues. For the CDR3, the DNA is TGTGCCACCGGACAGTCCTATGGCTACACCTTC. Translated: CATGQSYGYTF.

The sample holds a few counts of this clone. This chain joins TRBV6-5 and TRBJ2-1; possibly TRBD2 for D (6 bases). The CDR3 is made up of 14 amino acids. Per the germline V gene, CDR1 is MNHEY and CDR2 is SVGAGI. The V end was cut by 0 bases, the J end by 12 bases, with 15 bases between. The CDR3, as DNA: TGTGCCAGCAGTTACTCGAACGCGGGAAGGGGGCAGTTCTTC. Translating it yields CASSYSNAGRGQFF.

The rearrangement uses TRBV7-2 and TRBJ1-2, with D maybe TRBD1 (5 bases). The CDR3 has 15 residues. CDR1 and CDR2 from the germline V gene are SGHTA and FQGNSA. V was shortened by 5 bases and J by 3 bases, with 16 bases between the two germline ends. The CDR3 loop reads CASSLDSDSYYGYTF. In nucleotides, the CDR3 is TGTGCCAGCAGCCTCGACAGTGATTCATACTATGGCTACACCTTC.

This clone is a singleton in its sample. The genes are TRBV19 and TRBJ1-2; weak D call: TRBD1 (6 bases). Trimming took off 5 bases at V and 2 bases at J, with 12 bases between the two ends. The length of the CDR3 is 14 residues. Germline V gene lookup returns CDR1 LNHDA and CDR2 SQIVND (reference sequence). CDR3 sequence: CASSPRQANYGYTF. The CDR3 bases are TGTGCCAGTAGTCCCAGACAGGCGAACTATGGCTACACCTTC.

The J gene is TRBJ2-1, the V gene TRBV19; 8 bases are a match to TRBD2. Germline V lookup: CDR1 LNHDA, CDR2 SQIVND (reference sequence). With 10 bases clipped from V and 5 bases from J, the junction kept 10 bases outside the gene matches. The CDR3 loop spans 14 amino acids. The CDR3 bases are TGTGCCACCGCCCAGCGGGGGTTTGACAATGAGCAGTTCTTC. As protein: CATAQRGFDNEQFF.

This chain's CDR3 is CASSLGRFAGNTIYF. CDR3 bases: TGTGCCAGCAGCTTAGGCCGGTTTGCTGGAAACACCATATATTTT. The chain has TRBV13 and TRBJ1-3; D unresolved. The germline V gene has CDR1 PRHDT and CDR2 FYEKMQ (reference sequence). The CDR3 sequence is 15 residues long. The V gene lost 0 bases and the J gene lost 2 bases, with 8 bases spanning the gap.

J is TRBJ2-3 and V is TRBV12-5; 7 nucleotides match TRBD2. There are 16 residues in the CDR3. Germline V gives CDR1 LGHNT, CDR2 FRNRAP. V lost 0 bases and J lost 6; bases outside the gene matches: 9. CDR3 DNA: TGTGCTAGTGGTTTGGTACTAGGCGGGAGTTCGGATACGCAGTATTTT. It translates to CASGLVLGGSSDTQYF.

J is TRBJ2-7 and V is TRBV7-9, with 9 bases fitting TRBD1. This CDR3 is built from 17 residues. Germline CDR1 is SEHNR and CDR2 is FQNEAQ (reference sequence). V was clipped by 3 bases and J by 3 bases; unmatched bases: 12. CDR3 amino acids: CASSLVSFRDRDYEQYF. Here the CDR3 DNA reads TGTGCCAGCAGCTTGGTGTCCTTCCGGGACAGGGACTACGAGCAGTACTTC.

This clone turned up a few times. The rearrangement links TRBV27 to TRBJ2-1, with 13 positions matching TRBD2. Germline trimming cut 1 base from V and 8 bases from J; bases unmatched to any gene: 2. There are 15 residues in the CDR3. In germline, CDR1 is MNHEY, CDR2 SMNVEV (reference sequence). The CDR3 nucleotides read TGTGCCAGCAGTTTATACACTAGCGGGAGGGATGAGCAGTTCTTC. It yields the protein CASSLYTSGRDEQFF.

This chain joins TRBV19 and TRBJ2-1, with D possibly matching TRBD2 (6 bases). Deletions cut 6 bases from V and 5 bases from J, with 17 bases between. From germline, CDR1 is LNHDA and CDR2 SQIVND (reference sequence). This CDR3 comprises 15 residues. The CDR3 DNA sequence: TGTGCCAGTAGGACTGCAGGGAGGCGTGACAATGAGCAGTTCTTC. Its translation: CASRTAGRRDNEQFF.

The rearrangement joins TRBV4-1 to TRBJ2-1, with 11 bases identical to TRBD1. V dropped 4 bases and J dropped 6; count of bases not matched to a gene: 8. Germline assignment: CDR1 MGHRA and CDR2 YSYEKL. The CDR3 loop spans 16 amino acids. CDR3: CASSPLGTGGGNEQFF. The CDR3 DNA is TGCGCCAGCAGCCCACTAGGGACAGGGGGAGGCAATGAGCAGTTCTTC.

This chain links TRBV18 with TRBJ1-4; D gene unclear. The CDR3 sequence is 18 residues long. Trimming left V 2 bases short and J 0 bases short, with 16 bases between. Looked up from germline, CDR1 is KGHSH and CDR2 is LQKENI. The CDR3 loop is CASSPGPLLGATNEKLFF. DNA for the CDR3: TGTGCCAGCTCACCAGGTCCACTCCTTGGTGCAACTAATGAAAAACTGTTTTTT.

This CDR3 reads CASRTGGWDGYTF. DNA for the CDR3: TGTGCCAGCAGAACAGGGGGTTGGGATGGCTACACCTTC. The V call is TRBV6-5, the J call TRBJ1-2; 8 nucleotides match TRBD1. Germline lookup yields CDR1 MNHEY and CDR2 SVGAGI. The CDR3 consists of 13 residues. Trimming cost V 6 bases and J 6 bases; bases outside gene matches: 6.

This clone was picked up a small number of times. This sequence joins TRBV4-3 and TRBJ1-2; maybe TRBD1 (5 bases). The germline gives CDR1 LGHNA, CDR2 YSLEER. Deletions cut 0 bases from V and 2 bases from J, with 10 bases between. This CDR3 comprises 15 residues. The DNA of the CDR3 is TGCGCCAGCAGCCAAGAAAGGAACAGGAACTATGGCTACACCTTC. Its protein product is CASSQERNRNYGYTF.

The gene calls are TRBV19 and TRBJ1-2; possible D gene TRBD1, 5 bases. Trimming removed 3 bases from V and 1 base from J, with 9 bases in between. Germline V gene lookup returns CDR1 LNHDA and CDR2 SQIVND (reference sequence). The CDR3 sequence is 14 residues long. The CDR3 protein is CASSIQGLNYGYTF. As DNA, the CDR3 is TGTGCCAGTAGTATCCAGGGTCTTAACTATGGCTACACCTTC.

This chain links TRBV7-9 with TRBJ2-1, with TRBD1 as a possible D gene (5 bases). Trimming took off 1 base at V and 4 bases at J, with 14 bases between the two ends. This CDR3 contains 16 residues. Germline V CDR1 and CDR2: SEHNR, FQNEAQ (reference sequence). This chain's CDR3 is CASSLVGSRQYNEQFF. CDR3 DNA sequence: TGTGCCAGCAGCTTAGTTGGTTCCAGACAGTACAATGAGCAGTTCTTC.

This clone showed up just a few times. The chain links TRBV19 to TRBJ1-5, with a weak D call TRBD1 (6 bases). The CDR3 runs 13 residues. V gave up 3 bases and J gave up 4 bases, with 7 bases separating them. Germline CDR1 LNHDA, CDR2 SQIVND (reference sequence). CDR3 nucleotide sequence: TGTGCCAGTAGTATGCAGGGGAATCAGCCCCAGCATTTT. The encoded protein is CASSMQGNQPQHF.